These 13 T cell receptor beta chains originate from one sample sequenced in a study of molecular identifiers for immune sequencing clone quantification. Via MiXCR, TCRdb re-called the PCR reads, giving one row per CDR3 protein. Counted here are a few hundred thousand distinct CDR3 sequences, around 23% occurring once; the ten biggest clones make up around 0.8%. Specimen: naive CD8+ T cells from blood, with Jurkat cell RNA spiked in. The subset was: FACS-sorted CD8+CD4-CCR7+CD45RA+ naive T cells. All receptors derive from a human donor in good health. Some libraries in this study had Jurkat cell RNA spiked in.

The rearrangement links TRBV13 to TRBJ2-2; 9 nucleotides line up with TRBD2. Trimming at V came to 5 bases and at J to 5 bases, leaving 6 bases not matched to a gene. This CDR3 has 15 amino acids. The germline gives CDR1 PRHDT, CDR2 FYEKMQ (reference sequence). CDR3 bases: TGTGCCAGCAGCCCTAGCGGGACGGGGACCGGGGAGCTGTTTTTT. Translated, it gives CASSPSGTGTGELFF.

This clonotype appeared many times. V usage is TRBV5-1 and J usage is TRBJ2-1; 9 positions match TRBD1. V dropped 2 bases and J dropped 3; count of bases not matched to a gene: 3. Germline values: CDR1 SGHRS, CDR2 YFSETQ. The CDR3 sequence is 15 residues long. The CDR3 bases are TGCGCCAGCAGCTTCCGACAGGGGGTCTACAATGAGCAGTTCTTC. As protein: CASSFRQGVYNEQFF.

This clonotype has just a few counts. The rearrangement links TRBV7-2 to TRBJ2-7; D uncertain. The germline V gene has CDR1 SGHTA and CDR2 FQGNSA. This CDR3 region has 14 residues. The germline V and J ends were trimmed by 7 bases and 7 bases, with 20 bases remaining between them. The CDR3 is CASTERLTPREQYF. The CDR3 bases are TGTGCCAGCACCGAGCGCCTTACCCCTCGGGAGCAGTACTTC.

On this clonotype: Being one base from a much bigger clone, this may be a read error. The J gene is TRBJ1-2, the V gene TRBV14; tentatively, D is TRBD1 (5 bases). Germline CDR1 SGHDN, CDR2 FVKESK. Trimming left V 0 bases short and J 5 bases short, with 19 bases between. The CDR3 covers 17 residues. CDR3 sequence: CASSQEGTQVVGYGYTF. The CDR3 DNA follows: TGTGCCAGCAGCCAAGAAGGAACACAGGTGGTGGGTTATGGCTACACCTTC.

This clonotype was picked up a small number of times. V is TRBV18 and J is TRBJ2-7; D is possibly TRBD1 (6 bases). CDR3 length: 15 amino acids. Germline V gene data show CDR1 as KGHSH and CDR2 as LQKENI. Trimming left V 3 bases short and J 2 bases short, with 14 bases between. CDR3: CASSPTDRTTYEQYF. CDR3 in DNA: TGTGCCAGCTCACCTACGGACAGAACAACCTACGAGCAGTACTTC.

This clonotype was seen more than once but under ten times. In DNA form, the CDR3 reads TGTGCCAGCAGCTCGCTCGGGGGTAATCAGCCCCAGCATTTT. It encodes CASSSLGGNQPQHF. The chain combines TRBV2 with TRBJ1-5, with a tentative D call TRBD1 (5 bases). This CDR3 has 14 amino acids. Germline V CDR1 and CDR2: SNHLY, FYNNEI. Trimming pared 6 bases from V and 4 bases from J, leaving 13 bases between.

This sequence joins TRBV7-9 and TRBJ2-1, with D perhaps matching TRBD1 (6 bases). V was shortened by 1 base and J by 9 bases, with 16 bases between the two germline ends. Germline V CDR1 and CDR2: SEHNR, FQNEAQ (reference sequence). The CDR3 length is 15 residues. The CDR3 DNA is TGTGCCAGCAGCTTAGTTGGGGGCCCCAAGGGTGAGCAGTTCTTC. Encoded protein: CASSLVGGPKGEQFF.

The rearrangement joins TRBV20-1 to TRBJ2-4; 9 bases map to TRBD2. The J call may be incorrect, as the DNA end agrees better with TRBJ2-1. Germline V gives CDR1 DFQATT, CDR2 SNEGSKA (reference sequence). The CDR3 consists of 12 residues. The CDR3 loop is CSASIAGDIQFF. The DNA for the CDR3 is TGCAGTGCTAGTATAGCGGGAGACATTCAGTTCTTC.

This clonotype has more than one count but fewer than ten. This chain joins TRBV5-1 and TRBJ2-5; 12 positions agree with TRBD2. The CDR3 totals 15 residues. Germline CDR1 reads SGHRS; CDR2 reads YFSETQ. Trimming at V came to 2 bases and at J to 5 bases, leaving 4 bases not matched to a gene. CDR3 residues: CASSFVTSGGETQYF. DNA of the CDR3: TGCGCCAGCAGCTTTGTGACTAGCGGGGGCGAGACCCAGTACTTC.

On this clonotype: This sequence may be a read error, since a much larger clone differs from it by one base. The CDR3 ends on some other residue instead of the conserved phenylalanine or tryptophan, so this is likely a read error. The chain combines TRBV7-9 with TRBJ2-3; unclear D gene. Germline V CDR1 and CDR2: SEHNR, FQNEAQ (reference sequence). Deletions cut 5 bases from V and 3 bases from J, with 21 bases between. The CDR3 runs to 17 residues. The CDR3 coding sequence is TGTGCCAGCAGCACCCCGCTTGAGAGAACTTTGACAGATACGCAGTATCTT. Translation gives CASSTPLERTLTDTQYL.

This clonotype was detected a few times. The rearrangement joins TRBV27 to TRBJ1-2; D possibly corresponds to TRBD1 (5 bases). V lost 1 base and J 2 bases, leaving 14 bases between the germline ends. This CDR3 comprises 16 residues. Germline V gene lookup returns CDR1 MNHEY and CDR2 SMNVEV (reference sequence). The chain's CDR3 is CASSLYGAGSNYGYTF. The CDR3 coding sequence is TGTGCCAGCAGTTTATATGGGGCCGGATCGAACTATGGCTACACCTTC.

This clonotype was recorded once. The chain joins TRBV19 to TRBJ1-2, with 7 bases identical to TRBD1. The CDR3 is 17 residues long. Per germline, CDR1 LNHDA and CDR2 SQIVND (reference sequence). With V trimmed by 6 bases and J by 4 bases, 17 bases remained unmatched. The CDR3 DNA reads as TGTGCCAGTAGCCGACCGCCGGACAGGCCCCGAGGCTATGGCTACACCTTC. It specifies CASSRPPDRPRGYGYTF.

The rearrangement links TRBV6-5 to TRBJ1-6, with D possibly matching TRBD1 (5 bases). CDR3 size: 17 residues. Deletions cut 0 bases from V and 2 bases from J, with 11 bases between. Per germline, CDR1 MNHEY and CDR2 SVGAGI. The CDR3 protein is CASSYSGVFTYNSPLHF. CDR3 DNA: TGTGCCAGCAGTTACTCAGGGGTTTTCACCTATAATTCACCCCTCCACTTT.